The T cell receptor beta chain described here comes from a study of CD8 T cells in Susac syndrome (dated by TCRdb to about 2019). As for the study more broadly: Whether CD8+ T cell activation and differentiation in Susac syndrome was antigen driven was tested using repertoire sequencing. CD8+ T cell repertoire clonality was compared between fewer than 13 healthy donors, some 14 Susac syndrome patients and 15 or so multiple sclerosis patients.

RNA was extracted using the RNeasy kit, and roughly 0.5 to 1 microgram was reverse transcribed with random hexamers. The immunoSEQ multiplex PCR assay, which covers 54 Vbeta and 13 Jbeta segments, was used to amplify TCR beta CDR3 regions. PCR amplification bias was corrected using a synthetic template baseline for primer optimization and computational correction. In the paper's pipeline: Reads were annotated to V, D and J genes per IMGT and analyzed with immunoSEQ Analyzer, keeping only productive sequences. Clonality was calculated as one minus the Shannon entropy normalized by log2 of the number of productive unique sequences. For each patient and control, public and private clones were evaluated among the 100 most prevalent clones. Clones were defined as Susac-specific when absent from the healthy and MS cohorts, from roughly 1,000 published viral clones and from other ImmuneACCESS disease sequences. Using fastp at Q25 and MiXCR, TCRdb reprocessed the public reads and kept productive beta chains. Each CDR3 protein appears once, grouped with its most common genes and DNA. The V and J calls and clone size are TCRdb's, not the authors'. Counted in this sample were about 300,000 distinct CDR3 sequences; 65% to 90% of them appeared once. Clones ranked in the top ten supply 0.2% to 0.25% of the sample.

Here is what the overall study found, with its caveats: The number of individuals in the TCR sequencing and HLA analysis was recognized as being relatively small.

This clonotype was found once. The target of this receptor is not known. Qualities for individual bases were not recorded, and no much larger clone is one base off. One read provides weak support. Trimming costs V 6 bases and J 3 bases, and their ends lie 9 bases apart. The cysteine opens and the phenylalanine closes a CDR3 of 13 amino acids. Only CDR3 DNA is held: 39 bases, read in frame from base 1. From a lookup of the germline V gene, CDR1 and CDR2 are MDHEN and SYDVKM. High-throughput TCR beta sequencing profiled peripheral blood CD8+ and CD4+ T cells from healthy donors, Susac syndrome patients and multiple sclerosis patients. Treatment-naive patients with stable or active relapsing-remitting disease fulfilling revised McDonald criteria were used as multiple sclerosis controls. Bulk CD8+ and CD4+ T cells were purified by magnetic negative isolation, while CD8+ TEMRA cells were enriched using FACS. Blood was collected in EDTA tubes and processed within 24 hours, with PBMCs isolated through density gradient centrifugation. PBMCs intended for TCR sequencing were cryopreserved in liquid nitrogen and thawed later in a water bath at 37 degrees C. Purity of sorted or isolated CD4+, CD8+ and CD8+ TEMRA cells was at least 90%.

The sequence derives from a human donor with multiple sclerosis. Sequencing input: CD8+ T cells from PBMCs. In this chain, TRBV28 is recombined with TRBJ2-1; confidence is insufficient to name the D gene. The bases are TGTGCCAGCAGGTCCAGTGTCTACAATGAGCAGTTCTTC. This translates into CASRSSVYNEQFF. The full variable domain, with segments outside the CDR3 supplied by the reference TRBV28 and TRBJ2-1 proteins, appears as DVKVTQSSRYLVKRTGEKVFLECVQDMDHENMFWYRQDPGLGLRLIYFSYDVKMKEKGDIPEGYSVSREKKERFSLILESASTNQTSMYLCASRSSVYNEQFFGPGTRLTVL.